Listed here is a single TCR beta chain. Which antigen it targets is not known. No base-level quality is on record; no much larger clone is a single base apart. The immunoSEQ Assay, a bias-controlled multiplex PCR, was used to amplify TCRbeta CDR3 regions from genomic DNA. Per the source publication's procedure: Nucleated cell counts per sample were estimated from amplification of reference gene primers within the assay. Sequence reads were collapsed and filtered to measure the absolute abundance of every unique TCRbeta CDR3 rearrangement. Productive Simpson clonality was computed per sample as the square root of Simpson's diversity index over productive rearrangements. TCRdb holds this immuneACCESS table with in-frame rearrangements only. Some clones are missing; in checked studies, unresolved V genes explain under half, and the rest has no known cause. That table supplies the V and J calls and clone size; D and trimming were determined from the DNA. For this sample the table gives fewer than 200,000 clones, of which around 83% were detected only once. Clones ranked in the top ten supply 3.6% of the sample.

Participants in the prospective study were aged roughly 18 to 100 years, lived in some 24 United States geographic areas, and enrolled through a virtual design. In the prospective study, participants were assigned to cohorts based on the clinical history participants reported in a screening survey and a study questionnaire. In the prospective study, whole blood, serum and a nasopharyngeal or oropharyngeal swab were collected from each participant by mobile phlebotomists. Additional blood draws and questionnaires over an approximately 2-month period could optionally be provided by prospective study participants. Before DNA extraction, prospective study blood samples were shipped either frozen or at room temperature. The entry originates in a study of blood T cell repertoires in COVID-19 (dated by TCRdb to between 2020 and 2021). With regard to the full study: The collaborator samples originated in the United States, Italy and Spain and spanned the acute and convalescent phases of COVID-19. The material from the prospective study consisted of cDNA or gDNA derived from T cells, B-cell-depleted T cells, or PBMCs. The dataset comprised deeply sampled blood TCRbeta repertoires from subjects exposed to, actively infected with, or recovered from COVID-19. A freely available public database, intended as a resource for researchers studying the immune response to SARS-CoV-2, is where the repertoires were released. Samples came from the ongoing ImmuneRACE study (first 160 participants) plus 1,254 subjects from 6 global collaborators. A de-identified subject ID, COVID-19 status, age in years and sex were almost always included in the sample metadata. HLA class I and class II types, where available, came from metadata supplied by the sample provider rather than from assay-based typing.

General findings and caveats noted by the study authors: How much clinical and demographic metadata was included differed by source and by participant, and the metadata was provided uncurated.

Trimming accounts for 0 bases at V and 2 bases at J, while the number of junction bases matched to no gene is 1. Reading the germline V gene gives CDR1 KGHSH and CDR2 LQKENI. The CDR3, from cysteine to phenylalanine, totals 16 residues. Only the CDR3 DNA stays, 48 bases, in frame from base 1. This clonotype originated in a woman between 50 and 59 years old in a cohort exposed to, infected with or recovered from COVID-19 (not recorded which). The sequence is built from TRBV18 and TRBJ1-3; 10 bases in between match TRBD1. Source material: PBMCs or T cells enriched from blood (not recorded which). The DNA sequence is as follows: TGTGCCAGCTCACCACCTGGGACAGGGGCTGGAAACACCATATATTTT. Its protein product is CASSPPGTGAGNTIYF. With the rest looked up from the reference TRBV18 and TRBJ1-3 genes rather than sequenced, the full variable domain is NAGVMQNPRHLVRRRGQEARLRCSPMKGHSHVYWYRQLPEEGLKFMVYLQKENIIDESGMPKERFSAEFPKEGPSILRIQQVVRGDSAAYFCASSPPGTGAGNTIYFGEGSWLTVV.